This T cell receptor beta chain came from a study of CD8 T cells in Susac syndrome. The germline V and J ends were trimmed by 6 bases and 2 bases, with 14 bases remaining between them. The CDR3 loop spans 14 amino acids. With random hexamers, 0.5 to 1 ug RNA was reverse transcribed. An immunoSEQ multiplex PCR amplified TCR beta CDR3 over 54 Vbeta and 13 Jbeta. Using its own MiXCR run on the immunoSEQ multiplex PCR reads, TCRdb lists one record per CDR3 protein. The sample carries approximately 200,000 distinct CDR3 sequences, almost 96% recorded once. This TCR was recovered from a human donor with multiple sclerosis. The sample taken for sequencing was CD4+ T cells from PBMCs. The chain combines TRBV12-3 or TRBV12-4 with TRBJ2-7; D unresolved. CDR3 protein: CASSWSGRTYEQYF. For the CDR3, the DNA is TGTGCCAGCAGCTGGTCGGGCAGAACCTACGAGCAGTACTTC.